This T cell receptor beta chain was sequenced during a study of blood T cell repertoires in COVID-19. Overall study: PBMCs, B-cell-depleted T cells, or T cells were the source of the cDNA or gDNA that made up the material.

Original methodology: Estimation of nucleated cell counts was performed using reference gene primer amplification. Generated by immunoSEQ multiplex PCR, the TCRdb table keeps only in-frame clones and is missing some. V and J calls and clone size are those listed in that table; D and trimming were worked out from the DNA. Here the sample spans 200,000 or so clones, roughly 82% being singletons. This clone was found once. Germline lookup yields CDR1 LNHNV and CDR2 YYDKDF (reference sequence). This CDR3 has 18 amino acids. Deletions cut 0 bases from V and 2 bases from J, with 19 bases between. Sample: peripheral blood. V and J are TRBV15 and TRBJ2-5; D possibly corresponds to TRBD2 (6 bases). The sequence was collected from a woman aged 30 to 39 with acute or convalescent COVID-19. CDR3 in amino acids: CATSREGLSRSGQETQYF. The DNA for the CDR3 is TGTGCCACCAGCAGAGAGGGACTTTCCAGGTCCGGGCAAGAGACCCAGTACTTC.